One and the same sample provided the 31 T cell receptor beta chains below, sequenced in a study of shared clonotypes between healthy human individuals. The protocol was immunoSEQ multiplex PCR, while the TCRdb copy is restricted to in-frame clones and leaves out a portion. The profile covers 550,000 to 850,000 clones, with around 70% appearing a single time and more than 1.5% taken by the ten largest. Input material: memory CD4+ T cells sorted from blood. Subset reported: CD45RA-negative fraction. Receptors were obtained from a woman aged 25 to 45 in good health.

The rearrangement joins TRBV18 to TRBJ1-3, with D possibly TRBD1 on 5 matching bases. V gave up 5 bases and J gave up 0 bases, with 11 bases separating them. Germline V gives CDR1 KGHSH, CDR2 LQKENI. This CDR3 contains 15 residues. This CDR3 reads CASSSSQVSGNTIYF. CDR3 nucleotides: TGTGCCAGCTCATCATCACAGGTCTCTGGAAACACCATATATTTT.

The J gene is TRBJ1-4, the V gene TRBV19; possible D gene TRBD1, 5 bases. The germline V gene has CDR1 LNHDA and CDR2 SQIVND (reference sequence). V shed 3 bases and J shed 2 bases, with 10 bases lying between them. The CDR3 has 15 amino acids. DNA for the CDR3: TGTGCCAGTAGTATTCAGTCAGGGACTAATGAAAAACTGTTTTTT. Translating gives CASSIQSGTNEKLFF.

The J gene is TRBJ2-5, the V gene TRBV6-6; D unresolved. The CDR3 spans 16 residues. Germline CDR1 is MNHNY and CDR2 is SVGAGI (reference sequence). Trimming pared 2 bases from V and 2 bases from J, leaving 15 bases between. CDR3 residues: CASSYAEGSRQETQYF. The CDR3 bases are TGTGCCAGCAGTTACGCTGAAGGTAGCCGACAAGAGACCCAGTACTTC.

The chain links TRBV5-4 to TRBJ2-3; 10 bases align to TRBD2. This CDR3 region has 17 residues. The germline V gene has CDR1 SGHNT and CDR2 YYREEE (reference sequence). V lost 4 bases and J lost 4; bases outside the gene matches: 12. The CDR3, as DNA: TGTGCCAGCAGCAGCCCTAGCGGGAGAAAGCTCCCAGATACGCAGTATTTT. This encodes CASSSPSGRKLPDTQYF.

This clone was counted many times. The chain combines TRBV28 with TRBJ2-1, with TRBD2 identical over 14 bases. Per germline, CDR1 MDHEN and CDR2 SYDVKM. With 6 bases clipped from V and 10 bases from J, the junction kept 5 bases outside the gene matches. The CDR3 extends over 14 amino acids. The CDR3 DNA sequence: TGTGCCAGCAGCCTGACTAGCGGGAGGGGAGAGCAGTTCTTC. Amino acids: CASSLTSGRGEQFF.

This clone showed up many times. The genes are TRBV2 and TRBJ2-7; 10 bases line up with TRBD1. After removal of 4 bases from V and 5 bases from J, the junction contained 5 bases not matched to a gene. Germline V gene data show CDR1 as SNHLY and CDR2 as FYNNEI. The CDR3 loop spans 14 amino acids. CDR3 nucleotides: TGTGCCAGCAGTGTACGGGACAGGGGCCACGAGCAGTACTTC. Encoded protein: CASSVRDRGHEQYF. Combining the CDR3 with reference TRBV2 and TRBJ2-7 gives the whole variable domain EPEVTQTPSHQVTQMGQEVILRCVPISNHLYFYWYRQILGQKVEFLVSFYNNEISEKSEIFDDQFSVERPDGSNFTLKIRSTKLEDSAMYFCASSVRDRGHEQYFGPGTRLTVT.

This clone was seen a few times. The chain is built from TRBV7-2 and TRBJ2-7; 8 nucleotides match TRBD2. CDR3 length: 14 amino acids. Germline CDR1 and CDR2: SGHTA and FQGNSA. V dropped 4 bases and J dropped 3; count of bases not matched to a gene: 5. This CDR3 is CASSSATSVYEQYF. Here the CDR3 DNA reads TGTGCCAGCAGCTCGGCGACTAGCGTCTACGAGCAGTACTTC. Filled out from reference TRBV7-2 and TRBJ2-7, the complete variable domain reads GAGVSQSPSNKVTEKGKDVELRCDPISGHTALYWYRQSLGQGLEFLIYFQGNSAPDKSGLPSDRFSAERTGGSVSTLTIQRTQQEDSAVYLCASSSATSVYEQYFGPGTRLTVT.

Remarks on this clone: The identical CDR3 is also encoded by other nucleotide sequences in the sample. The V call is TRBV6-1, the J call TRBJ1-1; no definite D call. The CDR3 runs 14 residues. Trimming took 2 bases from V and 0 from J, leaving 7 bases between them. Germline V gene data show CDR1 as MNHNS and CDR2 as SASEGT. CDR3: CASSEPGMNTEAFF. CDR3 nucleotide sequence: TGTGCCAGCAGTGAACCAGGCATGAACACTGAAGCTTTCTTT.

The chain uses TRBV11-2 and TRBJ2-7; TRBD1 might be the D (5 bases). Germline values: CDR1 SGHAT, CDR2 FQNNGV. There are 16 residues in the CDR3. V was shortened by 7 bases and J by 0 bases, with 19 bases between the two germline ends. CDR3 bases: TGTGCCAGCACCCCGTCCGCGACAGCAAGCTCCTACGAGCAGTACTTC. Amino acid sequence: CASTPSATASSYEQYF.

The gene calls are TRBV27 and TRBJ1-1; TRBD1 might be the D (5 bases). V dropped 3 bases and J dropped 10 bases, with 21 bases sitting between them. Per germline, CDR1 MNHEY and CDR2 SMNVEV (reference sequence). The CDR3 contains 15 residues. The DNA for the CDR3 is TGTGCCAGCAGTTTGCGTGGGGAGCCGGGGACGCGAGCTTTCTTT. It codes for CASSLRGEPGTRAFF.

The V and J genes are TRBV25-1 and TRBJ1-2, with D perhaps TRBD1 (5 bases). Trimming took off 3 bases at V and 6 bases at J, with 26 bases between the two ends. Germline V gene lookup returns CDR1 MGHDK and CDR2 SYGVNS. This CDR3 has 18 amino acids. The CDR3 bases are TGTGCCAGCAGTGATTGGGAACAAATTGTGGGGGATTATGATGGCTACACCTTC. This translates into CASSDWEQIVGDYDGYTF.

The chain carries TRBV29-1 and TRBJ1-5; D remains unclear. The ends were cut back, 5 bases at V and 0 bases at J, with 8 bases in the middle. There are 13 residues in the CDR3. Germline V CDR1 and CDR2: SQVTM, ANQGSEA. For the CDR3, the DNA is TGCAGCGTTAGTGGGAATAGCAATCAGCCCCAGCATTTT. The encoded protein is CSVSGNSNQPQHF.

The chain is built from TRBV5-4 and TRBJ2-2; 8 positions match TRBD1. The V gene's germline CDR1 is SGHNT and CDR2 YYREEE (reference sequence). CDR3 size: 17 residues. The junction had 11 bases not matched to a gene; V was cut back by 3 bases and J by 4 bases. CDR3 sequence reads: CASSSSGTGLRTGELFF. DNA for the CDR3: TGTGCCAGCAGCTCAAGTGGGACAGGCTTACGCACCGGGGAGCTGTTTTTT.

There are a few counts of this clone. This chain links TRBV7-8 with TRBJ2-1, with 7 bases identical to TRBD2. This CDR3 contains 15 residues. The V segment lost 3 bases and the J segment 4 bases; nucleotides outside the gene matches: 6. The germline V gene has CDR1 SGHVS and CDR2 FQNEAQ. CDR3 in DNA: TGTGCCAGCAGCTTTCAGACTAGCTGGTACAATGAGCAGTTCTTC. It yields the protein CASSFQTSWYNEQFF.

The chain uses TRBV19 and TRBJ2-2; 9 bases line up with TRBD1. Trimming at V came to 3 bases and at J to 5 bases, leaving 10 bases not matched to a gene. The CDR3 spans 17 residues. The germline V gene has CDR1 LNHDA and CDR2 SQIVND (reference sequence). The CDR3 region has the DNA TGTGCCAGTAGTATCGTTTTGGACAGGGGAAAAACCGGGGAGCTGTTTTTT. As protein: CASSIVLDRGKTGELFF. Variable domain in full (rest from reference TRBV19 and TRBJ2-2): DGGITQSPKYLFRKEGQNVTLSCEQNLNHDAMYWYRQDPGQGLRLIYYSQIVNDFQKGDIAEGYSVSREKKESFPLTVTSAQKNPTAFYLCASSIVLDRGKTGELFFGEGSRLTVL.

V gene TRBV18 combines with J gene TRBJ2-5; no firm D call. The germline V and J ends were trimmed by 2 bases and 2 bases, with 15 bases remaining between them. The germline CDR1 and CDR2 sequences are KGHSH and LQKENI. This CDR3 contains 16 residues. The DNA for the CDR3 is TGTGCCAGCTCACCAGTTACCGTTTTTAAGCAAGAGACCCAGTACTTC. Amino acids: CASSPVTVFKQETQYF.

At least ten counts were recorded for this clone. The rearrangement links TRBV6-4 to TRBJ2-3; D perhaps matches TRBD2 (5 bases). Deletions cut 2 bases from V and 1 base from J, with 10 bases between. This CDR3 spans 15 amino acids. Germline loops: CDR1 MRHNA, CDR2 SNTAGT. In nucleotides, the CDR3 is TGTGCCAGCAGTGACGGCCGGGGAGGCACAGATACGCAGTATTTT. The encoded protein is CASSDGRGGTDTQYF.

This clone was observed a single time. V and J are TRBV28 and TRBJ1-1, with TRBD1 as a possible D gene (5 bases). V was cut by 10 bases and J by 4 bases, with 13 bases left in between. The CDR3 has 12 amino acids. The germline V gene encodes CDR1 MDHEN and CDR2 SYDVKM. CDR3 residues: CATGPEGTEAFF. The CDR3 nucleotides read TGTGCCACGGGGCCGGAGGGCACTGAAGCTTTCTTT.

A word on this clone: This clone may be a read error of a much larger clone one base away. Other DNA sequences in the same sample also yield this CDR3. The chain is built from TRBV5-1 and TRBJ2-1, with D hard to call. This CDR3 comprises 15 residues. Between the trimmed V and J ends, which lost 4 bases and 0 bases, there was a span of 11 bases. Germline-derived CDR1 and CDR2 are SGHRS and YFSETQ. CDR3 loop: CASSKDRSSYNEQFF. Written as DNA, the CDR3 is TGCGCCAGCAGCAAGGACCGCAGCTCCTACAATGAGCAGTTCTTC.

The chain carries TRBV28 and TRBJ2-3; D possibly corresponds to TRBD2 (7 bases). This CDR3 comprises 15 residues. V dropped 7 bases and J dropped 5 bases, with 19 bases sitting between them. Germline values: CDR1 MDHEN, CDR2 SYDVKM. CDR3 DNA sequence: TGTGCCAGCACCGTCCTGGGGGGGCAGGGAGATACGCAGTATTTT. Protein product: CASTVLGGQGDTQYF. The full variable domain, completed using reference TRBV28 and TRBJ2-3, is DVKVTQSSRYLVKRTGEKVFLECVQDMDHENMFWYRQDPGLGLRLIYFSYDVKMKEKGDIPEGYSVSREKKERFSLILESASTNQTSMYLCASTVLGGQGDTQYFGPGTRLTVL.

The chain couples TRBV30 to TRBJ2-2; D possibly matches TRBD1 or TRBD2 (5 bases each). V gave up 4 bases and J gave up 1 base, with 10 bases separating them. The CDR3 length is 14 residues. CDR1 is GTSNPN and CDR2 is SVGIG in the germline V gene (reference sequence). The CDR3 spells CAWNRDLNTGELFF. In DNA form, the CDR3 reads TGTGCCTGGAACCGGGACCTGAACACCGGGGAGCTGTTTTTT.

Details on this clone: Within the sample, other DNA sequences also encode this same CDR3. V and J are TRBV19 and TRBJ1-1, with D hard to call. The CDR3 is 14 residues long. The V end was cut by 3 bases, the J end by 5 bases, with 13 bases between. Germline V gene lookup returns CDR1 LNHDA and CDR2 SQIVND (reference sequence). The CDR3 DNA is TGTGCCAGTAGTATTTTGGGCGGAGTGACTGAAGCTTTCTTT. Protein sequence: CASSILGGVTEAFF.

This clone was detected ten times or more. The genes are TRBV18 and TRBJ2-3; 7 bases match TRBD2. Looked up from germline, CDR1 is KGHSH and CDR2 is LQKENI. The CDR3 loop spans 14 amino acids. Losses at the gene ends were 6 bases for V and 6 bases for J; bases not matched to a gene: 9. The CDR3 DNA reads as TGTGCCAGCTCCCCGGCGGGAGTATTGGATACGCAGTATTTT. Protein sequence: CASSPAGVLDTQYF. Supplemented by reference TRBV18 and TRBJ2-3, the full variable domain reads NAGVMQNPRHLVRRRGQEARLRCSPMKGHSHVYWYRQLPEEGLKFMVYLQKENIIDESGMPKERFSAEFPKEGPSILRIQQVVRGDSAAYFCASSPAGVLDTQYFGPGTRLTVL.

The CDR3 loop reads CASSSLREGNQPQHF. CDR3 nucleotide sequence: TGTGCCAGCAGCTCACTCCGGGAAGGCAATCAGCCCCAGCATTTT. This rearrangement joins TRBV5-6 to TRBJ1-5; D gene ambiguous. Germline V gene lookup returns CDR1 SGHDT and CDR2 YYEEEE. The ends were cut back, 3 bases at V and 2 bases at J, with 12 bases in the middle. The CDR3 sequence is 15 residues long.

This rearrangement joins TRBV7-6 to TRBJ2-2, with a weak D call TRBD1 (5 bases). Germline CDR1 and CDR2: SGHVS and FNYEAQ. Trimming left V 2 bases short and J 5 bases short, with 15 bases between. The CDR3 is 16 amino acids. DNA for the CDR3: TGTGCCAGCAGCTTACTAGGGGCTCTGGGGACCGGGGAGCTGTTTTTT. This sequence encodes CASSLLGALGTGELFF.

The chain links TRBV28 to TRBJ1-5, with TRBD1 matching over 8 bases. Germline V CDR1 and CDR2: MDHEN, SYDVKM. V dropped 7 bases and J dropped 4; count of bases not matched to a gene: 3. CDR3 size: 13 residues. CDR3 residues: CASNDRGNQPQHF. The CDR3 DNA reads TGTGCCAGCAATGACAGGGGTAATCAGCCCCAGCATTTT.

The rearrangement links TRBV27 to TRBJ2-1; 7 positions agree with TRBD2. Per the germline V gene, CDR1 is MNHEY and CDR2 is SMNVEV (reference sequence). The CDR3 covers 14 residues. Trimming removed 5 bases from V and 4 bases from J; junction bases left unmatched: 5. The CDR3 region has the DNA TGTGCCAGCAGTGGACTAGGAGGGTACAATGAGCAGTTCTTC. Encoded protein: CASSGLGGYNEQFF.

Points on this clone: Other DNA sequences in the sample encode the same CDR3. The CDR3 bases are TGTGCCAGCTCACCGCGGACTAGCGGATCCTACGAGCAGTACTTC. It encodes CASSPRTSGSYEQYF. The rearrangement uses TRBV18 and TRBJ2-7, with 10 bases that match TRBD2. V was clipped by 3 bases and J by 1 base; unmatched bases: 3. From germline, CDR1 is KGHSH and CDR2 LQKENI. There are 15 residues in the CDR3.

The genes are TRBV10-3 and TRBJ1-2, with 7 positions matching TRBD1. Losses at the gene ends were 0 bases for V and 8 bases for J; bases not matched to a gene: 6. Germline values: CDR1 ENHRY, CDR2 SYGVKD. The CDR3 contains 14 residues. CDR3 DNA sequence: TGTGCCATCAGTGAGTCGGAGGGGGCGGGCGGCTACACCTTC. Its protein is CAISESEGAGGYTF.

In its sample, this clone was seen a few times. The chain is built from TRBV5-6 and TRBJ2-3, with D tentatively TRBD1 (5 bases). This CDR3 is 16 amino acids long. V gave up 3 bases and J gave up 4 bases, with 18 bases separating them. The germline gives CDR1 SGHDT, CDR2 YYEEEE. The CDR3 DNA reads TGTGCCAGCAGCTCTCAAGGGGCCCCAAGGGCAGATACGCAGTATTTT. Encoded protein: CASSSQGAPRADTQYF.

This clone was observed at least ten times. This specimen includes other DNA sequences encoding the same CDR3. The chain couples TRBV5-1 to TRBJ1-2, with TRBD1 matching over 11 bases. This CDR3 has 14 residues. The J segment lost 5 bases and the V segment lost 5 bases, leaving 5 bases of the junction unmatched. The germline V gene encodes CDR1 SGHRS and CDR2 YFSETQ. CDR3 coding DNA: TGCGCCAGCAGTCTTGGACAGGGGGCGTATGGCTACACCTTC. This encodes CASSLGQGAYGYTF.